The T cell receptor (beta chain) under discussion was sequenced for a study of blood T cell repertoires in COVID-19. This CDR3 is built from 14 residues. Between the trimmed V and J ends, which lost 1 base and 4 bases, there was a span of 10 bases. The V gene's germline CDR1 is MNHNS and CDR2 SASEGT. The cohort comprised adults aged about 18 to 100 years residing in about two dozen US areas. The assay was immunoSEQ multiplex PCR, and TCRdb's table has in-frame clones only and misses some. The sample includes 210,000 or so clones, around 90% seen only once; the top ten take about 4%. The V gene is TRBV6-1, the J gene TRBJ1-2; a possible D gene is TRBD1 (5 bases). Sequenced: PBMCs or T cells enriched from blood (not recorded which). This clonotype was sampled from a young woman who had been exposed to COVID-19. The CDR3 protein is CASSEEGRVYGYTF. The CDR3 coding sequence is TGTGCCAGCAGTGAAGAAGGCAGGGTCTATGGCTACACCTTC.